The clone carrying this T cell receptor beta chain appeared many times. An oligonucleotide containing a UMI was ligated to the 3' end of TCR cDNA. These data come from a study of naive and memory T cell subsets. Losses at the gene ends were 6 bases for V and 7 bases for J; bases not matched to a gene: 3. This CDR3 has 13 amino acids. The germline CDR1 and CDR2 sequences are MNHEY and SMNVEV (reference sequence). The SP2 primer and nested alpha and beta constant region primers amplified ligated cDNA in four rounds. For blood and skin samples, reverse transcription used TCR alpha and beta constant primers. One entry per CDR3 protein results from TCRdb running MiXCR on the 5' RACE reads. Seen here are more than 60,000 distinct CDR3 sequences, 8% to 9% observed once, and the top ten hold over 15%.

This clonotype originated in a female donor in good health. The chain recombines TRBV27 with TRBJ2-1; 10 nucleotides line up with TRBD2. The DNA of the CDR3 is TGTGCCAGCAGATTAGCGGGGGGTAATGAGCAGTTCTTC. This codes for CASRLAGGNEQFF.